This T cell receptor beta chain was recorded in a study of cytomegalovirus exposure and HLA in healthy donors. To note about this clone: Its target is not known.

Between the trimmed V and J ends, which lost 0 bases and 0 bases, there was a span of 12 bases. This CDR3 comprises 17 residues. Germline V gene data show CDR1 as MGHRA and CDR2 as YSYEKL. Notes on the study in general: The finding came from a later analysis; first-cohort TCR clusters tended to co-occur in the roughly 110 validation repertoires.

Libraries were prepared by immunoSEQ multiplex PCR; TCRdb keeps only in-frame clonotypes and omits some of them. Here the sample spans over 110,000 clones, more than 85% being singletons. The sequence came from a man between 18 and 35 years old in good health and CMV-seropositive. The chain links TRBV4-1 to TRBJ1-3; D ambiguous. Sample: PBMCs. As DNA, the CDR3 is TGCGCCAGCAGCCAAGACCCCGGGAGGGACTCTGGAAACACCATATATTTT. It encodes CASSQDPGRDSGNTIYF.